This T cell receptor beta chain came from a study of T cell repertoires in cytomegalovirus infection (dated by TCRdb to about 2019). In the study overall: Because public TCR beta signatures pointed to carriage of CMV infection together with the matching HLA type, the HLA type of each donor mattered for the analysis. Points the paper makes about the study in general: The ex vivo response was dominated by HLA-C-restricted CMV-specific TCR beta clonotypes, which also provided the single most frequent clonotype in two of eight donors. Cumulative frequency of public TCR beta family members discriminated carriers of CMV infection plus the relevant HLA type in this cohort and an independent approximately 400-donor cohort.

This clonotype was seen a few times. Its binding antigen is unknown. Per-base quality was not reported, and no clone a single base away is much larger than it. Sequenced using an Illumina HiSeq 1500. TCRdb reworked the public reads: Q25 trimming with fastp, MiXCR clone assembly, productive beta chains retained. Each entry is one CDR3 protein sequence, shown with its most common DNA and genes. The sample table lists hundreds of thousands of distinct CDR3 sequences, about 11% of them with a count of one. Jointly, the top ten make up approximately 10% of the sample. CDR3 length: 17 amino acids, cysteine to phenylalanine. Only the CDR3 region is kept as DNA, spanning 51 bases read in frame from base 1. V is trimmed back by 6 bases and J by 0 bases, and the junction contains 8 bases that no gene match accounts for. CDR1 and CDR2 are drawn from the germline V gene: MNHEY, SVGAGI.

Specimen: PBMCs. The clonotype comes from a human donor in good health (CMV status not recorded). Some clones in this sample may be carry-over from other donors' samples. The chain couples TRBV6-5 to TRBJ1-6, with 7 bases matching TRBD1. At the DNA level, the sequence is TGTGCCAGCAGCCGCACAGGGGCAAGCTCCTATAATTCACCCCTCCACTTT. Translation gives CASSRTGASSYNSPLHF.